This T cell receptor (beta chain) was obtained from a study of human T cells and chemical hapten exposure. The wider study: 2% DPC applied to a 2 cm by 2 cm arm area sensitized donors. How much TCR each sample yielded varied, mostly because pooled library volumes differed slightly.

J gave up 3 bases and V 4 bases, and 9 bases lay outside the gene matches. Germline V gives CDR1 SGHRS, CDR2 YFSETQ. This CDR3 is 16 amino acids long. Time point denoted: patch test 3, about 24 weeks after DPC sensitization. The treatment here: therapeutic diphenylcyclopropenone sensitization with weekly scalp DPC. Attachment of unique molecular identifiers to individual cDNA molecules was performed in the library. Source study methods: Between roughly 20,000 and 690,600 TCRs appeared in each sample, and the median stood at 95,638. TCRdb independently ran MiXCR on the RACE reads; one entry per CDR3 protein. TCRdb's processing, not the authors', yielded these V and J calls. The table has 90,000 to 110,000 distinct CDR3 sequences, around 34% seen once.

This chain connects TRBV5-1 to TRBJ2-3, with TRBD1 matching over 9 bases. The specimen was whole blood, collected in connection with sensitization to the hapten diphenylcyclopropenone (DPC). The TCR was taken from a man aged 35 to 55 with alopecia areata. Some clones in this sample may be carry-over from other donors' samples. The CDR3 DNA follows: TGCGCCAGCAGCCCATTCCGGGACAGGGAAACAGATACGCAGTATTTT. Translating it yields CASSPFRDRETDTQYF.